A selection of T cell receptor beta chains follows, all from one sample in a study of T cells in Graves' hyperthyroidism and ophthalmopathy. TCRdb processed the multiplex PCR reads anew with MiXCR; each CDR3 protein has one entry. The sample lists more than 500,000 distinct CDR3 sequences, about 45% occurring once. The specimen was peripheral blood or thyroid tissue (not recorded which). The receptors stem from an adult woman with Graves' disease, either hyperthyroidism or ophthalmopathy (not recorded which). CDR3s include the opening cysteine and the closing phenylalanine or tryptophan. A D gene is named only where the DNA matches it firmly. Expanded clones get a size class; other rows say once, few or many, or leave the size out.

NA	TRBV5-1	TRBD2	TRBJ2-3	TGCGCCAGCAGCTTGGTAGCGGGAGTGGATACGCAGTATTTT	CASSLVAGVDTQYF
NA	TRBV6-1	NA	TRBJ1-2	TGTGCCAGCAGCCAAGCCAAAGGGGGACACCCTAACTATGGCTACACCTTC	CASSQAKGGHPNYGYTF
NA	TRBV6-2/TRBV6-3	TRBD1	TRBJ2-5	TGTGCACCGGACAGGGGGGTAACCCAGTACTTC	CAPDRGVTQYF
NA	TRBV7-9	NA	TRBJ2-7	TGTGCCACCATAGGGGGTCCTGACAGTCGATCCTACGAGCAGTACTTC	CATIGGPDSRSYEQYF
many	TRBV9	NA	TRBJ2-2	TGTGCCAGCAGCGTAGCCCTCTTCTGGCAGGGGAAAGACACCGGGGAGCTGTTTTTT	CASSVALFWQGKDTGELFF
NA	TRBV29-1	NA	TRBJ1-1	TGCAGCTTGTTCGGGGGGGACACTGAAGCTTTCTTT	CSLFGGDTEAFF
NA	TRBV11-3	NA	TRBJ1-4	TGTGCCAGCAGCCCGACGCGGGGGAATGAAAAACTGTTTTTT	CASSPTRGNEKLFF
NA	TRBV28	NA	TRBJ2-7	TGTGCCAGCAGTTTATGGCAACGGACGGTGGGGGAGCAGTACTTC	CASSLWQRTVGEQYF
NA	TRBV12-3/TRBV12-4	NA	TRBJ1-1	TGTGCCAGCAGTTTAGTACCAGGGGCGGGAAACACTGAAGCTTTCTTT	CASSLVPGAGNTEAFF
many	TRBV7-8	NA	TRBJ2-2	TGTGCCAGCAGCCAACGGGGCCTAAACACCGGGGAGCTGTTTTTT	CASSQRGLNTGELFF
NA	TRBV4-1	TRBD2	TRBJ2-7	TGCGCCAGCAGCCAAGATCGGGGAGGGCCCTACGAGCAGTACTTC	CASSQDRGGPYEQYF
NA	TRBV29-1	NA	TRBJ1-2	TGCAGCGTTGTAGCGGGGGGGGCGGGTGGCTACACCTTC	CSVVAGGAGGYTF
NA	TRBV2	TRBD2	TRBJ2-5	TGTGCCAGCAGCCCATTTGGCGGGGGCCAAGAGACCCAGTACTTC	CASSPFGGGQETQYF
many	TRBV5-1	TRBD1	TRBJ2-7	TGCGCCAGCAGCTACCGGGACAGGGGGCTCGAGCAGTACTTC	CASSYRDRGLEQYF
many	TRBV28	NA	TRBJ1-6	TGTGCCAGCGCCCCTGGAGGAAGAACCCTCCACTTT	CASAPGGRTLHF
NA	TRBV29-1	NA	TRBJ1-1	TGCAGCGCCGGGACAAGCTTGAACACTGAAGCTTTCTTT	CSAGTSLNTEAFF
NA	TRBV27	TRBD2	TRBJ2-5	TGTGCCAGCAGTTCTCTTTCCCGGGAGGGCCAAGAGACCCAGTACTTC	CASSSLSREGQETQYF
many	TRBV7-9	NA	TRBJ1-1	TGTGCCAGCAGCTCACCCCCAGAAAACACTGAAGCTTTCTTT	CASSSPPENTEAFF
many	TRBV10-3	NA	TRBJ2-7	TGTGCCATCAGCCTGACTAGTCGCGTGCAGTACTTC	CAISLTSRVQYF
many	TRBV28	NA	TRBJ2-7	TGTGCCAGCACGCATGACAGGTTCCTCTACGAGCAGTACTTC	CASTHDRFLYEQYF
many	TRBV19	NA	TRBJ2-5	TGTGCCAGTAGTGAGCTATTCCAAGAGACCCAGTACTTC	CASSELFQETQYF
NA	TRBV6-5	NA	TRBJ1-2	TGTGCCAGCAGTGAATCTGGCGGAAACTATGGCTACACCTTC	CASSESGGNYGYTF
few	TRBV28	TRBD2	TRBJ2-2	TGTGCCAGCAGTTTCGGGCTAGCGGGAACCGGGGAGCTGTTTTTT	CASSFGLAGTGELFF
many	TRBV5-1	TRBD2	TRBJ2-7	TGCGCCAGCAGCTCTTTAGCGGGAGGTGCGGACGAGCAGTACTTC	CASSSLAGGADEQYF
many	TRBV7-6	NA	TRBJ2-5	TGTGCCAGCAGCTTAGTGGTCCGAGAGACCCAGTACTTC	CASSLVVRETQYF
many	TRBV7-2	TRBD2	TRBJ2-2	TGTGCCAGCAGCTCTAGCGGGACTGGCACCGGGGAGCTGTTTTTT	CASSSSGTGTGELFF
NA	TRBV11-2	NA	TRBJ1-4	TGTGCCAGCAGCCCCAGGGTGTTCGAAAAACTGTTTTTT	CASSPRVFEKLFF
NA	TRBV2	NA	TRBJ2-2	TGTGCCAGCACCCTCAGGACGAACACCGGGGAGCTGTTTTTT	CASTLRTNTGELFF
few	TRBV6-1	TRBD1	TRBJ2-2	TGTGCCAGCAGTGAGGTACAGGGGGCAGGAAACACCGGGGAGCTGTTTTTT	CASSEVQGAGNTGELFF
NA	TRBV10-3	TRBD1	TRBJ2-3	TGTGCCATCAGTGGGGACAGGAGACTCACAGATACGCAGTATTTT	CAISGDRRLTDTQYF